What follows describes a single TCR beta chain. Generated by immunoSEQ multiplex PCR, the TCRdb table keeps only in-frame clones and is missing some. The data hold 50,000 to 65,000 clones, with roughly four fifths observed a single time. The record originates from a study of blood T cell repertoires in COVID-19. Sequencing was done on a sample of peripheral blood. The source is a woman in her sixties or seventies with acute or convalescent COVID-19.

CDR3 DNA sequence: TGTGCCAGCAGCCAATTAGCGGGAGGGCTCTACGAGCAGTACTTC. This translates into CASSQLAGGLYEQYF. The chain joins TRBV4-2 to TRBJ2-7, with 11 bases that match TRBD2. This CDR3 is built from 15 residues. CDR1 and CDR2 (germline): LGHNA, YNFKEQ. J was trimmed by 3 bases and V by 2 bases; bases with no gene match: 3.